The rows below give T cell receptor beta chains drawn from one sample of a study of blood T cell repertoires in COVID-19. Assay: immunoSEQ multiplex PCR; the TCRdb copy retains only in-frame clones and omits some. The sample records fewer than 250,000 clones, about 89% being singletons. The sample taken for sequencing was PBMCs or T cells enriched from blood (not recorded which). The receptor set was obtained from a woman aged 18-30 years who had recovered from COVID-19. CDR3s leave out the opening cysteine and the closing phenylalanine or tryptophan. Fields, in order: J gene, clone size, V gene, CDR3 protein. For some rows the clone size is stated as once, few or many, or as a class when expanded; others skip it.

>TRBJ1-5|-|TRBV6-2/TRBV6-3
ASSYLVSGGNQPQH
>TRBJ1-4|-|TRBV7-9
ASSPRTGKKEKLF
>TRBJ2-1|-|TRBV9
ASSVESASSYNEQF
>TRBJ1-6|-|TRBV5-4
ASSLLGRRTHSPLH
>TRBJ2-1|once|TRBV24-1
ATSELTGTGSGEQF
>TRBJ2-2|-|TRBV7-9
ASDGTANTGELF
>TRBJ1-4|-|TRBV25-1
ASSPRDRLNEKLF
>TRBJ1-5|once|TRBV2
ASSPDKINQPQH
>TRBJ1-2|few|TRBV5-6
ASSDRGGEYGYT
>TRBJ1-6|few|TRBV19
ASSIAGSRYNSPLH
>TRBJ1-1|once|TRBV9
ASSVTGGNTEAF
>TRBJ1-2|once|TRBV10-3
AISEEWDRGSYGYT
>TRBJ2-3|many|TRBV29-1
SAITGGELLSQY
>TRBJ1-2|-|TRBV30
ACFRGGARNYGYT
>TRBJ2-2|few|TRBV4-1
ASSVNRGRAGELF
>TRBJ1-5|-|TRBV19
ASSSEGGGLNQPQH